This TCR beta chain was retrieved from a study of CD8+ T cells in alopecia areata. Study-wide results and limits: Whereas mice showed it more clearly, TCR sharing across patients was murkier, possibly because of HLA. It was observed that many expanded lesional clones persisted in scalp and blood during tofacitinib. The study found tofacitinib significantly decreased scalp clonality and expanded CD8+ clones among the top 100.

Documented treatment: oral pan-JAK inhibitor, 5-10 mg twice daily. Notes on this clone: Its antigen is not known.

RNA extraction was followed by reverse transcription into cDNA, which acted as the sequencing template. Using immunoSEQ multiplex PCR, the repertoire was profiled, and TCRdb retains in-frame clones only, with some absent. The repertoire consists of about 190,000 clones, with 50% to 60% occurring once and the leading ten covering approximately 0.69%. Sequences were derived from CD4+ T cells sorted from blood, sampled at week 4, from a patient treated with tofacitinib. The clonotype originates from a human donor with alopecia areata.

This CDR3 reads CSVEIGVGTEAFF. In DNA, the CDR3 is TGCAGCGTTGAGATAGGGGTGGGCACTGAAGCTTTCTTT. The chain joins TRBV29-1 to TRBJ1-1; tentatively, D is TRBD1 (5 bases). V lost 3 bases and J 4 bases, leaving 12 bases between the germline ends. CDR3 length equals 13 residues. Germline V lookup: CDR1 SQVTM, CDR2 ANQGSEA.